This entry lists 18 T cell receptor beta chains sequenced from one sample in a study of T cells in Graves' hyperthyroidism and ophthalmopathy. TCR beta CDR3 regions were amplified from RNA. The study used the HTBI primer set for a first-round RT-PCR of the TCR CDR3. TCRdb recomputed calls from the multiplex PCR reads with MiXCR, one row per CDR3 protein. Of fewer than 750,000 distinct CDR3 sequences listed, about 14% are singletons. The sequenced material came from blood. The receptors stem from a woman aged 45 to 65 with Graves' ophthalmopathy.

The chain joins TRBV6-2 or TRBV6-3 to TRBJ2-3, with D possibly matching TRBD1 (6 bases). Trimming removed 7 bases at V and 2 bases at J, with 19 bases between. The CDR3 consists of 16 residues. Looked up from germline, CDR1 is MNHEY and CDR2 is SVGEGT. CDR3 DNA: TGTGCCAGCATAACCGGGACACGCCGTTACACAGATACGCAGTATTTT. This gives the protein CASITGTRRYTDTQYF.

In the case of this clonotype: Just one base apart from a much larger clone, this may be a read error. J is TRBJ2-1 and V is TRBV27; 8 bases map to TRBD2. Germline assignment: CDR1 MNHEY and CDR2 SMNVEV (reference sequence). The CDR3 runs to 15 residues. The J segment lost 3 bases and the V segment lost 3 bases, leaving 4 bases of the junction unmatched. CDR3 in DNA: TGTGCCAGCAGTTTGGGACTAGACTACTACAATGAGCAGTTCTTC. It codes for CASSLGLDYYNEQFF.

This clonotype was detected ten times or more. V gene TRBV11-2 combines with J gene TRBJ2-7, with 9 bases matching TRBD2. Per germline, CDR1 SGHAT and CDR2 FQNNGV. The CDR3 spans 16 residues. Trimming removed 5 bases from V and 4 bases from J; junction bases left unmatched: 12. This CDR3 reads CASSPYLAGASYEQYF. For the CDR3, the DNA is TGTGCCAGCAGCCCCTACTTAGCGGGAGCCTCGTACGAGCAGTACTTC.

This clonotype came up many times. The chain combines TRBV20-1 with TRBJ2-5; TRBD2 aligns across 8 bases. The CDR3 is made up of 15 amino acids. After removal of 4 bases from V and 2 bases from J, the junction contained 9 bases not matched to a gene. CDR1 is DFQATT, CDR2 SNEGSKA, per germline (reference sequence). The chain's CDR3 is CSAMGLAGYQETQYF. The CDR3 DNA reads as TGCAGTGCTATGGGGCTAGCGGGCTATCAAGAGACCCAGTACTTC.

This clonotype was recorded at least ten times. The chain recombines TRBV7-2 with TRBJ2-7; the D call may be TRBD1 or TRBD2 (5 bases each). Per germline, CDR1 SGHTA and CDR2 FQGNSA. The CDR3 is made up of 17 amino acids. V dropped 5 bases and J dropped 3 bases, with 23 bases sitting between them. CDR3 DNA: TGTGCCAGCAGCCCGAAGGGCTCTTTTTGGGGGAACTACGAGCAGTACTTC. As protein: CASSPKGSFWGNYEQYF.

The V and J genes are TRBV19 and TRBJ1-6, with D maybe TRBD1 (5 bases). This CDR3 is 18 amino acids long. V lost 4 bases, J lost 4 bases, and 20 bases lay in between. Germline CDR1 reads LNHDA; CDR2 reads SQIVND (reference sequence). The chain's CDR3 is CASSTPTDLETYNSPLHF. The CDR3 DNA reads TGTGCCAGTAGTACCCCGACAGATCTTGAGACTTATAATTCACCCCTCCACTTT. The complete variable domain, with remaining parts taken from reference TRBV19 and TRBJ1-6, reads DGGITQSPKYLFRKEGQNVTLSCEQNLNHDAMYWYRQDPGQGLRLIYYSQIVNDFQKGDIAEGYSVSREKKESFPLTVTSAQKNPTAFYLCASSTPTDLETYNSPLHFGNGTRLTVT.

Note on this clonotype: At one end, the junction sequence differs from germline, possibly due to a read error. The V call is TRBV6-1, the J call TRBJ2-3; TRBD2 aligns across 9 bases. The CDR3 runs to 17 residues. CDR1 is MNHNS, CDR2 SASEGT, per germline. The CDR3 sequence: CAISDPLAGEPHHTQYF. Written as DNA, the CDR3 is TGTGCCATCAGTGACCCTTTAGCGGGAGAGCCCCATCATACGCAGTATTTT.

The chain couples TRBV30 to TRBJ1-6; D is uncertain. The CDR3 is made up of 15 amino acids. V was clipped by 0 bases and J by 5 bases, with 11 bases between them. Germline V lookup: CDR1 GTSNPN, CDR2 SVGIG (reference sequence). CDR3 bases: TGTGCCTGGAGTGTATTAAGGGCAGATAATTCACCCCTCCACTTT. Translating it yields CAWSVLRADNSPLHF.

This clonotype was counted many times. This chain uses TRBV24-1 with TRBJ2-5; the D is unclear. The V end lost 3 bases, the J end lost 6 bases, and 13 bases lay between the germline ends. The germline CDR1 and CDR2 sequences are KGHDR and SFDVKD. The CDR3 is 14 residues long. This CDR3 is CATSDNIAGKTQYF. The CDR3 nucleotides are TGTGCCACCAGTGATAATATTGCCGGAAAGACCCAGTACTTC.

Comment on this clonotype: A read error is possible here, since a much larger clone lies one base away. The CDR3 end shows no conserved phenylalanine or tryptophan, and so a read error is likely. V usage is TRBV6-1 and J usage is TRBJ1-2; TRBD1 agrees at 7 bases. The CDR3 length is 19 residues. Germline CDR1 reads MNHNS; CDR2 reads SASEGT. V shed 6 bases, J shed 2 bases, and the junction held 21 bases outside the gene matches. DNA of the CDR3: TGTGCCAGCAGAGTTACTTCCGGACAGGCGAAACCCCCGAACTATGGCTACACCTCC. The encoded protein is CASRVTSGQAKPPNYGYTS.

Only a few counts were recorded for this clonotype. V gene TRBV18 combines with J gene TRBJ1-2, with TRBD1 as a possible D gene (6 bases). V was shortened by 3 bases and J by 7 bases, with 9 bases between the two germline ends. The V gene's germline CDR1 is KGHSH and CDR2 LQKENI. The CDR3 is 12 amino acids. The CDR3 sequence is CASSPPGVGYTF. DNA of the CDR3: TGTGCCAGCTCACCCCCAGGGGTTGGCTACACCTTC.

This sequence joins TRBV6-1 and TRBJ1-4, with TRBD1 matching 9 bases. V lost 5 bases, J lost 3 bases, and 7 bases stayed unmatched. This CDR3 spans 16 amino acids. CDR1 is MNHNS, CDR2 SASEGT, per germline. In DNA, the CDR3 is TGTGCCAGCAGTACCGGGACAGGGCGATCTAATGAAAAACTGTTTTTT. It specifies CASSTGTGRSNEKLFF.

The chain joins TRBV6-2 or TRBV6-3 to TRBJ2-1; the D gene is possibly TRBD2 (5 bases). This CDR3 spans 14 amino acids. Trimming shortened V by 7 bases and J by 5 bases, and 15 bases separated the two germline ends. Germline V CDR1 and CDR2: MNHEY, SVGEGT. The CDR3 loop reads CASTRAGNNNEQFF. CDR3 nucleotides: TGTGCCAGCACCCGGGCGGGCAACAACAATGAGCAGTTCTTC.

This clonotype was observed many times. V gene TRBV11-2 combines with J gene TRBJ2-1; TRBD2 might be the D (6 bases). V was clipped by 6 bases and J by 10 bases, with 13 bases between them. CDR1 and CDR2 from the germline V gene are SGHAT and FQNNGV. There are 12 residues in the CDR3. The CDR3 sequence: CASRGRKEEQFF. The CDR3 nucleotides read TGTGCCAGCAGAGGGAGGAAAGAAGAGCAGTTCTTC. Together with reference TRBV11-2 and TRBJ2-1, the CDR3 gives the full variable domain: EAGVAQSPRYKIIEKRQSVAFWCNPISGHATLYWYQQILGQGPKLLIQFQNNGVVDDSQLPKDRFSAERLKGVDSTLKIQPAKLEDSAVYLCASRGRKEEQFFGPGTRLTVL.

Points on this clonotype: A read error may be the cause here, since a much bigger clone is one base away. The V and J genes are TRBV5-1 and TRBJ2-3; 7 bases fit TRBD1. V was pared by 4 bases and J by 2 bases, with 4 bases of the junction left unmatched. From germline, CDR1 is SGHRS and CDR2 YFSETQ. CDR3 length: 14 amino acids. The chain's CDR3 is CASSIGQVTDTQYF. As DNA, the CDR3 is TGCGCCAGCAGCATCGGACAGGTCACAGATACGCAGTATTTT.

This clonotype was counted many times. This sequence joins TRBV2 and TRBJ2-7; 10 bases agree with TRBD2. The germline V gene has CDR1 SNHLY and CDR2 FYNNEI. The V and J ends lost 6 bases and 1 base, in that order; junction bases with no gene match: 6. This CDR3 has 15 amino acids. The CDR3 loop is CASRLGTSVSYEQYF. The CDR3 DNA is TGTGCCAGCAGATTAGGGACTAGCGTGTCCTACGAGCAGTACTTC.

The chain is built from TRBV7-9 and TRBJ2-1; 12 bases fit TRBD2. The CDR3 extends over 24 amino acids. Germline trimming cut 1 base from V and 7 bases from J; bases unmatched to any gene: 29. Germline assignment: CDR1 SEHNR and CDR2 FQNEAQ (reference sequence). This CDR3 reads CASSLEGDRTDLAGGPPVTNEQFF. In DNA form, the CDR3 reads TGTGCCAGCAGCTTAGAGGGGGACAGAACGGATCTAGCGGGAGGGCCTCCTGTTACTAATGAGCAGTTCTTC.

This clonotype was detected ten times or more. The J gene is TRBJ2-1, the V gene TRBV27; D might be TRBD1 or TRBD2, each matching 5 bases. The V gene's germline CDR1 is MNHEY and CDR2 SMNVEV (reference sequence). Trimming cost V 6 bases and J 9 bases, with 9 bases left between them. The CDR3 is 11 amino acids. The CDR3 nucleotides read TGTGCCAGCAGAGCAGGGACTGAGCAGTTCTTC. It translates to CASRAGTEQFF.